Listed here are 24 T cell receptor beta chains from one sample, sequenced in a study of cytomegalovirus exposure and HLA in healthy donors. Vbeta (60) and Jbeta (13) primers were used in the PCR. Method: immunoSEQ multiplex PCR; TCRdb's copy keeps in-frame clones and lacks some. This table holds about 69,000 clones, roughly 76% found once. Sequences were obtained from PBMCs. The receptor source for this set is a man aged 18 to 29 in good health and CMV-seronegative.

The rearrangement links TRBV7-9 to TRBJ1-2; weak D call: TRBD1 (6 bases). This CDR3 spans 14 amino acids. V shed 5 bases and J shed 7 bases, with 17 bases lying between them. CDR1 SEHNR and CDR2 FQNEAQ come from the germline V gene (reference sequence). CDR3 sequence: CASSPGTQPRGYTF. The CDR3 DNA reads TGTGCCAGCAGCCCCGGGACACAACCCCGTGGCTACACCTTC.

This clone showed up just a few times. The chain recombines TRBV4-3 with TRBJ2-1; 8 bases map to TRBD2. Per germline, CDR1 LGHNA and CDR2 YSLEER. This CDR3 spans 16 amino acids. The trim removed 0 bases at V and 4 bases at J, leaving 5 bases unmatched. In DNA, the CDR3 is TGCGCCAGCAGCCAAGATTCGGCGGGGGGTTACAATGAGCAGTTCTTC. Translating it yields CASSQDSAGGYNEQFF.

The chain has TRBV30 and TRBJ2-6; no definite D call. This CDR3 comprises 17 residues. Germline-derived CDR1 and CDR2 are GTSNPN and SVGIG (reference sequence). Trimming took 1 base from V and 0 from J, leaving 13 bases between them. The CDR3 DNA reads TGTGCCTGGAGTGCTCACCGAGCTGGCTCTGGGGCCAACGTCCTGACTTTC. The encoded protein is CAWSAHRAGSGANVLTF.

As DNA, the CDR3 is TGTGCCACCAGCAGAGATAAGGGCACAGGGTGGGAGCAGTACGTC. Its translation: CATSRDKGTGWEQYV. The chain recombines TRBV15 with TRBJ2-7; D may be TRBD1 (6 bases). This CDR3 region has 15 residues. The V end was cut by 0 bases, the J end by 7 bases, with 16 bases between. The germline gives CDR1 LNHNV, CDR2 YYDKDF (reference sequence).

This clone was picked up a small number of times. The V call is TRBV6-1, the J call TRBJ1-1; maybe TRBD1 (5 bases). Looked up from germline, CDR1 is MNHNS and CDR2 is SASEGT. CDR3 length: 14 amino acids. V lost 5 bases and J 1 base, leaving 11 bases between the germline ends. In DNA, the CDR3 is TGTGCCAGCAGTTTTACAGGACGGAACACTGAAGCTTTCTTT. Its translation is CASSFTGRNTEAFF.

This clone was picked up a small number of times. The chain has TRBV7-8 and TRBJ2-1; perhaps TRBD2 as D (6 bases). The CDR3 spans 17 residues. V was cut by 5 bases and J by 0 bases, with 17 bases left in between. Germline V gene lookup returns CDR1 SGHVS and CDR2 FQNEAQ. CDR3 in amino acids: CASSQFSGSSSYNEQFF. The CDR3 DNA is TGTGCCAGCAGCCAATTTAGCGGCTCCAGCTCCTACAATGAGCAGTTCTTC. Using reference TRBV7-8 and TRBJ2-1 for the parts outside the CDR3, the full variable domain is GAGVSQSPRYKVAKRGQDVALRCDPISGHVSLFWYQQALGQGPEFLTYFQNEAQLDKSGLPSDRFFAERPEGSVSTLKIQRTQQEDSAVYLCASSQFSGSSSYNEQFFGPGTRLTVL.

This chain links TRBV27 with TRBJ2-5; TRBD1 agrees at 7 bases. V shed 1 base and J 2 bases; nucleotides not matched to a gene: 4. The CDR3 is made up of 15 amino acids. Germline loops: CDR1 MNHEY, CDR2 SMNVEV (reference sequence). This chain's CDR3 is CASSLLQGYQETQYF. The CDR3 DNA is TGTGCCAGCAGTTTATTACAGGGGTATCAAGAGACCCAGTACTTC.

The chain recombines TRBV11-2 with TRBJ1-2; TRBD1 might be the D (6 bases). CDR3 length equals 14 residues. Germline V gene data show CDR1 as SGHAT and CDR2 as FQNNGV. V lost 5 bases to trimming and J lost 4 bases, with 14 bases between them. The CDR3 loop reads CASSQTQGSYGYTF. DNA of the CDR3: TGTGCCAGCAGCCAAACTCAGGGGTCCTATGGCTACACCTTC.

The chain carries TRBV2 and TRBJ1-1, with a weak D call TRBD1 (5 bases). This CDR3 region has 13 residues. Germline V lookup: CDR1 SNHLY, CDR2 FYNNEI. V lost 6 bases and J lost 2, with 10 bases in between. DNA for the CDR3: TGTGCCAGCAGGGCAGGGCCCAACACTGAAGCTTTCTTT. Translating it yields CASRAGPNTEAFF.

The V gene is TRBV6-5, the J gene TRBJ1-5; 9 nucleotides align to TRBD1. Losses at the gene ends were 2 bases for V and 6 bases for J; bases not matched to a gene: 5. This CDR3 is 15 amino acids long. Germline V CDR1 and CDR2: MNHEY, SVGAGI. This CDR3 reads CASSYTGGTGQPQHF. The CDR3 DNA reads as TGTGCCAGCAGTTACACAGGGGGCACGGGTCAGCCCCAGCATTTT.

This sequence joins TRBV7-3 and TRBJ2-4; 11 nucleotides line up with TRBD1. This CDR3 contains 18 residues. Germline V CDR1 and CDR2: SGHTA, FQGTGA. Unmatched junction bases numbered 10, after V lost 5 bases and J lost 1 base. CDR3 sequence (DNA): TGTGCCAGCAGCCCGTGGACAGGGGGCAGGAAGGCCAAAAACATTCAGTACTTC. The encoded protein is CASSPWTGGRKAKNIQYF. Full variable domain (missing parts from reference TRBV7-3 and TRBJ2-4): GAGVSQTPSNKVTEKGKYVELRCDPISGHTALYWYRQSLGQGPEFLIYFQGTGAADDSGLPNDRFFAVRPEGSVSTLKIQRTERGDSAVYLCASSPWTGGRKAKNIQYFGAGTRLSVL.

The chain employs TRBV6-1 and TRBJ2-7; 9 positions match TRBD1. Germline V lookup: CDR1 MNHNS, CDR2 SASEGT. V shed 6 bases and J 5 bases; nucleotides not matched to a gene: 11. The CDR3 covers 15 residues. CDR3 bases: TGTGCCAGCAGCATCGACAGGGGGACCATTGACGAGCAGTACGTC. The encoded protein is CASSIDRGTIDEQYV.

This clone came up a few times. The CDR3 reads CASSGASGGRVDTQYF. The CDR3 nucleotides are TGTGCCAGCAGTGGGGCTAGCGGGGGGCGGGTAGATACGCAGTATTTT. The V gene is TRBV2, the J gene TRBJ2-3, with 11 bases aligning to TRBD2. The CDR3 has 16 residues. V was pared by 4 bases and J by 5 bases, with 8 bases of the junction left unmatched. Looked up from germline, CDR1 is SNHLY and CDR2 is FYNNEI.

The chain employs TRBV5-1 and TRBJ2-3, with TRBD1 as a possible D gene (6 bases). V was shortened by 7 bases and J by 2 bases, with 14 bases between the two germline ends. CDR1 is SGHRS, CDR2 YFSETQ, per germline. The CDR3 sequence is 14 residues long. The CDR3: CASGEYRVTDTQYF. The DNA for the CDR3 is TGCGCCAGCGGGGAGTACAGGGTCACAGATACGCAGTATTTT.

The chain has TRBV6-6 and TRBJ2-7; maybe TRBD1 (5 bases). The CDR3 runs 15 residues. Between the trimmed V and J ends, which lost 0 bases and 2 bases, there was a span of 11 bases. The germline V gene has CDR1 MNHNY and CDR2 SVGAGI (reference sequence). The DNA for the CDR3 is TGTGCCAGCAGTTACTCGGCAGGGCAACCCTACGAGCAGTACTTC. Translating it yields CASSYSAGQPYEQYF.

J is TRBJ2-5 and V is TRBV10-2, with 9 bases identical to TRBD1. CDR1 and CDR2 from the germline V gene are WSHSY and SAAADI. The V and J ends lost 6 bases and 4 bases, in that order; junction bases with no gene match: 9. This CDR3 has 15 amino acids. CDR3 nucleotide sequence: TGCGCCAGCAGCTTAACGACAGGGGGGCGAGAGACCCAGTACTTC. Translating gives CASSLTTGGRETQYF.

The chain has TRBV4-3 and TRBJ2-2, with TRBD1 matching over 9 bases. Germline CDR1 LGHNA, CDR2 YSLEER. CDR3 length equals 17 residues. V shed 4 bases, J shed 1 base, and the junction held 7 bases outside the gene matches. Here the CDR3 reads CASSRPPGQGNTGELFF. CDR3 nucleotide sequence: TGCGCCAGCAGCCGTCCTCCGGGACAGGGGAACACCGGGGAGCTGTTTTTT.

The chain links TRBV7-2 to TRBJ1-5; D gene uncertain. This CDR3 region has 14 residues. The germline V and J ends were trimmed by 4 bases and 3 bases, with 10 bases remaining between them. Per the germline V gene, CDR1 is SGHTA and CDR2 is FQGNSA. CDR3 DNA: TGTGCCAGCAGCTCCCCAGATCTCAATCAGCCCCAGCATTTT. This translates into CASSSPDLNQPQHF.

The chain combines TRBV21-1 with TRBJ2-1; the table's D gene call, TRBD2, was not cross checked with the DNA. TRBV21-1 is marked as a pseudogene. The CDR3 extends over 13 amino acids. In nucleotides, the CDR3 is TGTGCCAGCAGCAAGGGTCCGGGAATTGAGCAGTTCTTC. Its protein is CASSKGPGIEQFF.

The genes are TRBV9 and TRBJ2-1; 13 bases are a match to TRBD2. The J segment lost 0 bases and the V segment lost 2 bases, leaving 8 bases of the junction unmatched. There are 19 residues in the CDR3. CDR1 and CDR2 from the germline V gene are SGDLS and YYNGEE. The CDR3 is CASSVGTSGAASSYNEQFF. CDR3 DNA sequence: TGTGCCAGCAGCGTTGGGACTAGCGGGGCAGCGAGCTCCTACAATGAGCAGTTCTTC.

This chain joins TRBV30 and TRBJ2-7; 8 nucleotides align to TRBD1. Germline CDR1 is GTSNPN and CDR2 is SVGIG (reference sequence). CDR3 length: 14 amino acids. Trimming at V came to 3 bases and at J to 5 bases, leaving 9 bases not matched to a gene. The CDR3 loop is CAWSGTGGINEQYF. Written as DNA, the CDR3 is TGTGCCTGGAGCGGAACAGGGGGGATTAACGAGCAGTACTTC.

The J gene is TRBJ1-3, the V gene TRBV6-1, with TRBD1 matching 8 bases. Germline CDR1 reads MNHNS; CDR2 reads SASEGT. CDR3 length: 15 residues. V lost 5 bases, J lost 4 bases, and 7 bases stayed unmatched. This CDR3 is CASSSLPGGGNTIYF. As DNA, the CDR3 is TGTGCCAGCAGTAGCCTCCCAGGGGGCGGAAACACCATATATTTT.

In the case of this clone: The junction and the germline gene differ at one end; a read error may be behind it. This chain connects TRBV6-5 to TRBJ1-1, with 8 bases fitting TRBD1. CDR3 length: 16 residues. Germline CDR1 is MNHEY and CDR2 is SVGAGI. The chain's CDR3 is CASTYSWTGSSTEAFF. The CDR3, as DNA: TGTGCCAGCACTTACTCGTGGACAGGGTCTAGCACTGAAGCTTTCTTT.

This chain joins TRBV11-2 and TRBJ1-2; D gene ambiguous. The CDR3 sequence is 12 residues long. The V end was cut by 6 bases, the J end by 2 bases, with 7 bases between. Germline-derived CDR1 and CDR2 are SGHAT and FQNNGV. The CDR3 is CASSARNYGYTF. The CDR3 DNA is TGTGCCAGCAGTGCACGGAACTATGGCTACACCTTC.